A selection of T cell receptor beta chains follows, all from one sample in a study of T cells after yellow fever vaccination. One entry per CDR3 protein results from TCRdb running MiXCR on the 5' RACE reads. The top ten clones hold roughly a sixth of a sample with 350,000 to 450,000 distinct CDR3 sequences, roughly a sixth of them seen once. The sequenced sample was PBMCs, obtained before the yellow fever booster vaccination. These receptors were taken from a young man who received the YFV17D yellow fever vaccine. The CDR3 runs from the conserved cysteine through the conserved F or W. Each record gives: CDR3 protein, CDR3 DNA, clone size, J gene, V gene, CDR3 length, D gene. The D gene is left open where the match is weak. Rows give clone size only sometimes, using once, few, many, or a class for an expanded clone.

CASSWDSDTEAFF,TGCGCCAGCAGCTGGGACAGTGACACTGAAGCTTTCTTT,.,TRBJ1-1,TRBV5-1,13,TRBD1
CASSRGEANQPQHF,TGTGCCAGCAGCAGGGGTGAGGCCAATCAGCCCCAGCATTTT,few,TRBJ1-5,TRBV2,14,.
CASSEATYIQPQHF,TGTGCCAGCAGTGAAGCGACGTATATTCAGCCCCAGCATTTT,few,TRBJ1-5,TRBV6-1,14,.
CASSFNDYGYTF,TGTGCCAGCAGCTTCAATGACTATGGCTACACCTTC,few,TRBJ1-2,TRBV7-2,12,.
CSAQTADPYGYTF,TGCAGTGCTCAGACAGCGGATCCCTATGGCTACACCTTC,.,TRBJ1-2,TRBV20-1,13,.
CASSRKQGEYADTQYF,TGTGCCAGCAGCAGGAAACAGGGAGAGTACGCAGATACGCAGTATTTT,.,TRBJ2-3,TRBV9,16,.
CASSWGQRQSKNTEAFF,TGCGCCAGCAGCTGGGGACAGCGGCAAAGTAAGAACACTGAAGCTTTCTTT,.,TRBJ1-1,TRBV5-1,17,TRBD1
CAIQATGAQETQYF,TGTGCCATCCAGGCGACAGGGGCGCAGGAGACCCAGTACTTC,few,TRBJ2-5,TRBV7-2,14,TRBD1
CSVRTGVDTEAFF,TGCAGCGTTCGGACAGGGGTGGACACTGAAGCTTTCTTT,.,TRBJ1-1,TRBV29-1,13,TRBD1
CASSRLRETQYF,TGTGCCAGCAGCCGGTTACGGGAGACCCAGTACTTC,few,TRBJ2-5,TRBV12-3/TRBV12-4,12,.
CAISAGGSYNEQFF,TGCGCCATCTCCGCCGGGGGCTCCTACAATGAGCAGTTCTTC,few,TRBJ2-1,TRBV5-1,14,.
CASSLIGGLPSSGANVLTF,TGCGCCAGCAGCTTGATTGGGGGGCTCCCTTCCTCTGGGGCCAACGTCCTGACTTTC,.,TRBJ2-6,TRBV5-1,19,.
CAVPLRAGSSYNEQFF,TGTGCCGTCCCCCTACGAGCGGGTAGCTCCTACAATGAGCAGTTCTTC,many,TRBJ2-1,TRBV7-9,16,.
CASSPLPSGANVLTF,TGTGCCAGCAGCCCCCTCCCCTCTGGGGCCAACGTCCTGACTTTC,many,TRBJ2-6,TRBV7-2,15,.
CAEQPGGGSPLHF,TGTGCCGAGCAGCCCGGGGGAGGTTCACCCCTCCACTTT,few,TRBJ1-6,TRBV2,13,.
CSASFGITNQPQHF,TGCAGTGCTAGTTTCGGGATAACCAATCAGCCCCAGCATTTT,.,TRBJ1-5,TRBV20-1,14,.
CASCPLRGSYEQYF,TGCGCCAGCTGCCCCTTAAGGGGCTCCTACGAGCAGTACTTC,.,TRBJ2-7,TRBV10-2,14,.
CASRPGDAYEQYF,TGTGCCAGCCGACCAGGAGACGCCTACGAGCAGTACTTC,.,TRBJ2-7,TRBV25-1,13,.
CASSLGQGGNIQYF,TGCGCCAGCAGCTTGGGCCAGGGGGGAAACATTCAGTACTTC,medium-sized,TRBJ2-4,TRBV5-1,14,.
CASTLSIAPSTDTQYF,TGCGCCAGCACCCTTTCGATAGCCCCTAGCACAGATACGCAGTATTTT,few,TRBJ2-3,TRBV5-1,16,.
CASSLRPGVNGNTIYF,TGTGCCAGCAGCTTAAGGCCAGGGGTTAATGGAAACACCATATATTTT,.,TRBJ1-3,TRBV7-9,16,.
CASSRKRGGLDEQFF,TGTGCCAGCAGCCGAAAGCGGGGGGGCCTGGATGAGCAGTTCTTC,few,TRBJ2-1,TRBV7-9,15,TRBD2
CSAGTPSSGNTIYF,TGCAGTGCCGGGACGCCGAGCTCTGGAAACACCATATATTTT,few,TRBJ1-3,TRBV20-1,14,.